This is a list of T cell receptor beta chains from one sample in a study of cytomegalovirus exposure and HLA in healthy donors. Produced via immunoSEQ multiplex PCR; TCRdb's table is partial and in-frame only. This repertoire shows under 200,000 clones, roughly 85% found once; its top ten account for about 1.5%. Sequenced material: PBMCs. The receptors here all came from a young woman in good health and CMV-seronegative. The CDR3 runs from the conserved cysteine through the conserved F or W. Each record gives: clone size, J gene, D gene, V gene, CDR3 DNA, CDR3 protein. A D gene is named only where the DNA matches it firmly. Expanded clones get a size class; other rows say once, few or many, or leave the size out.

>.|TRBJ2-2|.|TRBV7-9
TGTTCCAGCACCCGTAGGGGCGGGGAGCTGTTTTTT
CSSTRRGGELFF
>.|TRBJ1-4|.|TRBV10-2
TGCGCCAGCAGTGAGTCGCCGGGACAATCCCTTTCAACTAATGAAAAACTGTTTTTT
CASSESPGQSLSTNEKLFF
>.|TRBJ2-7|TRBD1|TRBV10-3
TGTGCCATCAGTGACAAGGGGGCGAATCGCTACGAGCAGTACTTC
CAISDKGANRYEQYF
>.|TRBJ2-3|.|TRBV5-1
TGCGCCAGCAGCTTGGTGGCGGGTAGCACAGATACGCAGTATTTT
CASSLVAGSTDTQYF
>.|TRBJ1-5|.|TRBV28
TGTGCCAGCAGTCAACGCGGGCAGGGGAATCAGCCCCAGCATTTT
CASSQRGQGNQPQHF
>.|TRBJ1-2|.|TRBV10-2
TGCGCCAGCAGTGAGTCGAGTACTAACTATGGCTACACCTTC
CASSESSTNYGYTF
>.|TRBJ2-5|.|TRBV21-1
TGTGCCAGCAGCTTAGGTTGGGACAGGACCCCTGAAGAGACCCAGTACTTC
CASSLGWDRTPEETQYF
>few|TRBJ1-1|.|TRBV10-2
TGCGCCAGCAGTGGAGTAACTCTGAACACTGAAGCTTTCTTT
CASSGVTLNTEAFF
>.|TRBJ1-3|.|TRBV2
TGTGCCAGCAGTGAAGCGGCAAACCTCAGCTCTGGAAACACCATATATTTT
CASSEAANLSSGNTIYF
>few|TRBJ2-1|TRBD2|TRBV6-5
TGTGCCAGCAGTTACCTAGCGGGGACTGAGCAGTTCTTC
CASSYLAGTEQFF
>few|TRBJ2-7|.|TRBV2
TGTGCCAGCAGTGAATTCGTCCGCACACCCTACGAGCAGTACTTC
CASSEFVRTPYEQYF